The 16 T cell receptor beta chains listed next were all sequenced from one sample in a study of blood T cells in healthy people across ages. The use of a sample-barcoded 5' primer and a J-beta primer mix characterized a second PCR of roughly 6 to 12 cycles. TCRdb reprocessed the 5' RACE reads via MiXCR and lists one record per CDR3 protein. This table has 1,300,000 or so distinct CDR3 sequences, approximately 59% appearing once. The source material was blood. Source of these receptors: a young man in good health.

J is TRBJ1-2 and V is TRBV7-6, with D possibly matching TRBD1 (6 bases). V lost 5 bases to trimming and J lost 0 bases, with 10 bases between them. Germline loops: CDR1 SGHVS, CDR2 FNYEAQ. CDR3 length equals 14 residues. CDR3 DNA: TGTGCCAGCAGCCTCAGGGGTTCTAACTATGGCTACACCTTC. It specifies CASSLRGSNYGYTF. The variable domain in full, completed from reference TRBV7-6 and TRBJ1-2, reads GAGVSQSPRYKVTKRGQDVALRCDPISGHVSLYWYRQALGQGPEFLTYFNYEAQQDKSGLPNDRFSAERPEGSISTLTIQRTEQRDSAMYRCASSLRGSNYGYTFGSGTRLTVV.

This clonotype showed up just once. The chain recombines TRBV12-3 or TRBV12-4 with TRBJ2-5; TRBD1 matches 8 bases. The CDR3 is 16 residues long. J was trimmed by 2 bases and V by 6 bases; bases with no gene match: 11. CDR3 bases: TGTGCCAGCAGCCGACCCCGGACAGGGACACAAGAGACCCAGTACTTC. Encoded protein: CASSRPRTGTQETQYF.

The chain is built from TRBV30 and TRBJ2-5, with no clear D. The CDR3 has 12 amino acids. V lost 0 bases to trimming and J lost 4 bases, with 6 bases between them. Germline V gene sequence: CDR1 GTSNPN, CDR2 SVGIG (reference sequence). The DNA for the CDR3 is TGTGCCTGGAGTGTAAGCGTAGAGACCCAGTACTTC. It is translated as CAWSVSVETQYF.

The rearrangement joins TRBV5-1 to TRBJ2-4; perhaps D is TRBD1 or TRBD2 (6 bases each). TRBJ2-7 explains the end of the DNA better; the J call may be wrong. The CDR3 runs to 14 residues. Germline values: CDR1 SGHRS, CDR2 YFSETQ. This CDR3 reads CASGDAPGAYEQYF. CDR3 sequence (DNA): TGCGCCAGCGGGGACGCTCCGGGGGCTTACGAGCAGTACTTC.

This chain connects TRBV20-1 to TRBJ2-7, with D possibly TRBD1 on 5 matching bases. The CDR3 extends over 14 amino acids. V lost 6 bases and J 2 bases, leaving 17 bases between the germline ends. CDR1 and CDR2 from the germline V gene are DFQATT and SNEGSKA (reference sequence). The CDR3 sequence is CSALDAQGPYEQYF. The CDR3 DNA sequence: TGCAGTGCCCTAGATGCTCAGGGCCCCTACGAGCAGTACTTC.

The chain joins TRBV11-1 to TRBJ2-7; D gene uncertain. CDR3 length equals 15 residues. CDR1 is SGHAT and CDR2 is FQDESV in the germline V gene (reference sequence). Between the trimmed V and J ends, which lost 1 base and 3 bases, there was a span of 13 bases. CDR3 nucleotides: TGTGCCAGCAGCTTAGAACAAGTGTTATTCTACGAGCAGTACTTC. Protein product: CASSLEQVLFYEQYF.

This clonotype occurred a few times. This chain uses TRBV4-2 with TRBJ2-1, with 10 nucleotides matching TRBD2. This CDR3 region has 17 residues. Germline V CDR1 and CDR2: LGHNA, YNFKEQ. J lost 0 bases, V lost 4 bases, and 6 bases had no gene match. Written as DNA, the CDR3 is TGTGCCAGCAGCCGAACTCTAGCGGGGGTCTCCTACAATGAGCAGTTCTTC. It yields the protein CASSRTLAGVSYNEQFF.

A few counts support this clonotype. V usage is TRBV10-3 and J usage is TRBJ2-4, with a tentative D call TRBD1 (6 bases). The DNA end favors TRBJ2-5, so the J call may be wrong. The germline CDR1 and CDR2 sequences are ENHRY and SYGVKD. The CDR3 contains 15 residues. As DNA, the CDR3 is TGTGCCATCAGGGTTGGGGGTACAGGGACGGAGACCCAGTACTTC. Amino acids: CAIRVGGTGTETQYF.

The CDR3 region is CATQGVTDTQYF. CDR3 nucleotides: TGTGCCACCCAAGGGGTCACAGATACGCAGTATTTT. This chain links TRBV15 with TRBJ2-3; tentative D call: TRBD1 (5 bases). Germline V gene data show CDR1 as LNHNV and CDR2 as YYDKDF (reference sequence). The CDR3 is made up of 12 amino acids. Trimming stripped 8 bases from V and 2 bases from J, with 8 bases between.

The gene calls are TRBV12-5 and TRBJ2-3, with D possibly matching TRBD2 (5 bases). This CDR3 has 13 amino acids. V lost 8 bases, J lost 4 bases, and 13 bases lay in between. The germline V gene has CDR1 LGHNT and CDR2 FRNRAP. For the CDR3, the DNA is TGTGCTAGTCGCCGGGGAGCGGCAGATACGCAGTATTTT. Its protein is CASRRGAADTQYF.

This clonotype was found a few times. V usage is TRBV3-1 and J usage is TRBJ2-7, with 8 positions matching TRBD2. The CDR3 has 15 residues. Germline loops: CDR1 LGHDT, CDR2 YNNKEL (reference sequence). V trimming: 3 bases; J trimming: 1 base; junction bases outside the gene matches: 5. The CDR3 DNA is TGTGCCAGCAGCCACGCTAGCGGGCCATCCTACGAGCAGTACTTC. Residues: CASSHASGPSYEQYF.

V and J are TRBV10-3 and TRBJ2-7; maybe TRBD2 (6 bases). Per the germline V gene, CDR1 is ENHRY and CDR2 is SYGVKD. The CDR3 loop spans 14 amino acids. V dropped 11 bases and J dropped 1 base, with 18 bases sitting between them. DNA of the CDR3: TGTGCCGCCGTGGAGGGGCCACTTTCCTACGAGCAGTACTTC. It specifies CAAVEGPLSYEQYF.

The chain uses TRBV28 and TRBJ2-5, with TRBD2 matching over 7 bases. The DNA matches TRBJ2-7 better at its end, which makes the J call doubtful. There are 15 residues in the CDR3. CDR1 and CDR2 from the germline V gene are MDHEN and SYDVKM. CDR3 residues: CASRPRLAQGNEQYF. The CDR3 nucleotides read TGTGCCAGCAGACCAAGACTAGCTCAGGGAAACGAGCAGTACTTC.

The chain joins TRBV27 to TRBJ1-5; D possibly corresponds to TRBD1 (6 bases). There are 15 residues in the CDR3. Trimming cost V 6 bases and J 6 bases, with 18 bases left between them. Germline V CDR1 and CDR2: MNHEY, SMNVEV (reference sequence). Here the CDR3 DNA reads TGTGCCAGCAGGAAAACGGGGGGCGCGGGTCAGCCCCAGCATTTT. It encodes CASRKTGGAGQPQHF.

The chain couples TRBV27 to TRBJ1-2; 8 nucleotides agree with TRBD1. Trimming at V came to 5 bases and at J to 5 bases, leaving 13 bases not matched to a gene. Germline CDR1 and CDR2: MNHEY and SMNVEV (reference sequence). The length of the CDR3 is 16 residues. The CDR3 DNA reads TGTGCCAGCAGTCCCTTCCAGGGGGCGCACAGTTATGGCTACACCTTC. As protein: CASSPFQGAHSYGYTF.

This sequence joins TRBV13 and TRBJ2-3; D not certain. Germline V gene lookup returns CDR1 PRHDT and CDR2 FYEKMQ (reference sequence). The CDR3 loop spans 18 amino acids. Trimming took off 3 bases at V and 5 bases at J, with 24 bases between the two ends. CDR3 sequence (DNA): TGTGCCAGCAGCTTTCGCCAAGGAGACCTGCTTACACGAGATACGCAGTATTTT. Translation gives CASSFRQGDLLTRDTQYF.